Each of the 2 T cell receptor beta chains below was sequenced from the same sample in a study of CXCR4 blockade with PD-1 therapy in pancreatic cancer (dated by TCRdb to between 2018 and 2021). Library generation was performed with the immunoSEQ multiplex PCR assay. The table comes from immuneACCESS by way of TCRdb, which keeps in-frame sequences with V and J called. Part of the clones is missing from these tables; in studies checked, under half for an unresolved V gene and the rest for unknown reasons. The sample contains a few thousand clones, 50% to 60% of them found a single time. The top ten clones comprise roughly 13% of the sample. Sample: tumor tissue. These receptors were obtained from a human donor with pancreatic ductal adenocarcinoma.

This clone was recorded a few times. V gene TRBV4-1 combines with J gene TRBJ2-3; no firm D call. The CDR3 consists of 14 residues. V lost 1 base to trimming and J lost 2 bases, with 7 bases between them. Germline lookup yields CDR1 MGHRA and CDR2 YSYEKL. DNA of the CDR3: TGCGCCAGCAGCCAAGGCTACGCCACAGATACGCAGTATTTT. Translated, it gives CASSQGYATDTQYF.

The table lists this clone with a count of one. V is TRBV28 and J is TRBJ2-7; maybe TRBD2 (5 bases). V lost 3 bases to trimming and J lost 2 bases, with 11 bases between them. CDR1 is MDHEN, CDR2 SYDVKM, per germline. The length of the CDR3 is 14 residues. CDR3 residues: CASSFRRWAYEQYF. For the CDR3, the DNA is TGTGCCAGCAGTTTCCGGAGGTGGGCCTACGAGCAGTACTTC.